This T cell receptor beta chain was observed in a study of T cell repertoires in aging, cancer and after chemotherapy. Across the study: Donors were grouped into six age bands spanning 30 or younger through 70 or older. Patients with chronic lymphocytic leukemia were sampled before and after fludarabine- or bendamustine-based chemotherapy. The whole study produced a dataset of millions of TCR reads.

The template was genomic DNA from peripheral blood, not RNA. The J segment lost 0 bases and the V segment lost 4 bases, leaving 9 bases of the junction unmatched. The V gene's germline CDR1 is MDHEN and CDR2 SYDVKM. CDR3 length: 19 amino acids. This clonotype was counted only a few times. The antigen remains undetermined. General study findings and limits: Untreated cancer patients had significantly lower blood TCR diversity than age-matched healthy donors.

Rearranged V-D-J TRB sequences were amplified with a mixed TRB-A/B primer pool. TCRdb fed the multiplex PCR reads into MiXCR, producing one record per CDR3 protein. The sample lists 360 or so distinct CDR3 sequences, about 20% occurring once. The chain recombines TRBV28 with TRBJ2-1; 13 nucleotides agree with TRBD2. The receptor's source is a human donor with a blood cancer. Sequencing used blood. For the CDR3, the DNA is TGTGCCAGCAGTTCGACTAGCGGGAGGTTCCCCAACTCCTACAATGAGCAGTTCTTC. It encodes CASSSTSGRFPNSYNEQFF.